The rows below give T cell receptor beta chains drawn from one sample of a study of T cells in Graves' hyperthyroidism and ophthalmopathy. TCRdb passed the multiplex PCR reads through MiXCR, listing each CDR3 protein once. The sample has a few hundred thousand distinct CDR3 sequences; around a sixth are singletons. The sequenced material came from blood. These receptors were obtained from a woman aged 18 to 35 with Graves' hyperthyroidism. Each CDR3 is given with its conserved first and last residue. A D gene is named only where the DNA matches it firmly. Part of the rows lack a size; the others show once, few, many or a class for expanded clones.

>TRBV7-8|TRBD1|many|TRBJ1-1
CASSLGSGGTEAFF
TGTGCCAGCAGCTTAGGGTCAGGGGGAACTGAAGCTTTCTTT
>TRBV2|TRBD2|.|TRBJ2-7
CASSPRTSGSGAYEQYF
TGTGCCAGCAGCCCACGGACTAGCGGGAGTGGGGCCTACGAGCAGTACTTC
>TRBV7-2|.|many|TRBJ1-5
CASSLSWGDQPQHF
TGTGCCAGCAGCTTATCTTGGGGGGACCAGCCCCAGCATTTT
>TRBV11-2|TRBD2|.|TRBJ2-7
CASSSGRAGTTTIRGYEQYF
TGTGCCAGCAGCTCCGGCCGGGCCGGGACTACCACCATCCGGGGTTACGAGCAGTACTTC
>TRBV20-1|TRBD2|many|TRBJ2-1
CSARAAGGQSSYNEQFF
TGCAGTGCTAGAGCCGCGGGGGGGCAAAGCTCCTACAATGAGCAGTTCTTC
>TRBV4-1|TRBD1|.|TRBJ1-4
CASSRTGEPTNEKLFF
TGCGCCAGCAGTCGGACAGGGGAACCAACTAATGAAAAACTGTTTTTT
>TRBV5-1|TRBD1|.|TRBJ1-1
CASSWGQGRAEAFF
TGCGCCAGCAGCTGGGGACAGGGCAGAGCTGAAGCTTTCTTT
>TRBV4-1|TRBD2|many|TRBJ2-5
CASSPDLRGGRVETQYF
TGCGCCAGCAGCCCGGACTTGCGGGGAGGGCGTGTCGAGACCCAGTACTTC
>TRBV4-1|TRBD2|few|TRBJ2-1
CASSQWGLAGYNEQFF
TGCGCCAGCAGCCAATGGGGACTAGCGGGGTACAATGAGCAGTTCTTC
>TRBV20-1|.|many|TRBJ1-1
CSARGDAGEAFF
TGCAGTGCTAGGGGGGACGCCGGCGAAGCTTTCTTT
>TRBV12-3/TRBV12-4|.|.|TRBJ2-2
CASSLLRTGTGELFF
TGTGCCAGCAGTTTACTCAGGACGGGGACCGGGGAGCTGTTTTTT
>TRBV29-1|TRBD1|many|TRBJ1-5
CSVETGGGQPQHF
TGCAGCGTTGAGACAGGGGGCGGTCAGCCCCAGCATTTT
>TRBV20-1|.|many|TRBJ1-2
CSAREGINYGYTF
TGCAGTGCTAGAGAGGGGATAAACTATGGCTACACCTTC
>TRBV30|TRBD1|many|TRBJ2-7
CAWNRGQGGPWLSHEQYF
TGTGCCTGGAACAGAGGACAGGGGGGACCCTGGTTGAGCCACGAGCAGTACTTC
>TRBV6-1|.|few|TRBJ1-1
CASSDRTNTEAFF
TGTGCCAGCAGTGACAGGACTAACACTGAAGCTTTCTTT
>TRBV5-6|.|many|TRBJ1-2
CASSLEGRTSGYGYTF
TGTGCCAGCAGCTTGGAGGGGCGGACGAGCGGCTATGGCTACACCTTC
>TRBV13|TRBD1|.|TRBJ1-2
CASSLRDSLNGHTF
TGTGCCAGCAGCCTCCGGGACAGTCTCAATGGCCACACCTTC
>TRBV20-1|.|few|TRBJ1-2
CSANTGTGYTF
TGCAGTGCTAATACAGGGACTGGCTACACCTTC
>TRBV11-2|TRBD2|.|TRBJ2-5
CASSLASGGGETQYF
TGTGCCAGCAGCTTAGCCAGCGGGGGGGGAGAGACCCAGTACTTC
>TRBV20-1|TRBD2|few|TRBJ2-5
CSARDGLAAAQETQYF
TGCAGTGCTAGGGACGGACTAGCGGCGGCCCAAGAGACCCAGTACTTC
>TRBV7-3|TRBD2|many|TRBJ2-3
CASSLRTSGTTQYF
TGTGCCAGCAGCTTACGGACTAGCGGGACTACGCAGTATTTT
>TRBV5-4|TRBD2|few|TRBJ2-1
CASSTPTSGGAVQFF
TGTGCCAGCAGCACCCCGACTAGCGGGGGGGCAGTGCAGTTCTTC
>TRBV6-1|TRBD2|many|TRBJ2-5
CASSLTSGGAGGETQYF
TGTGCCAGCAGTTTGACTAGCGGGGGGGCCGGAGGGGAGACCCAGTACTTC
>TRBV13|TRBD2|many|TRBJ2-5
CASSLEAGDQYF
TGTGCCAGCAGCTTAGAGGCGGGGGACCAGTACTTC
>TRBV6-2/TRBV6-3|TRBD1|.|TRBJ2-7
CASRSFRDRGPSSYEQYF
TGTGCCAGCAGGAGCTTCCGGGACAGGGGCCCAAGCTCCTACGAGCAGTACTTC
>TRBV24-1|.|.|TRBJ2-6
CATSDANQGKANVLTF
TGTGCCACCAGTGACGCCAACCAGGGTAAGGCCAACGTCCTGACTTTC
>TRBV25-1|.|many|TRBJ2-3
CASSEFGGPTDTQYF
TGTGCCAGCAGTGAATTTGGGGGACCCACAGATACGCAGTATTTT
>TRBV6-4|.|many|TRBJ1-2
CASSDSRGSGYTF
TGTGCCAGCAGTGACTCCCGGGGTTCTGGCTACACCTTC
>TRBV12-5|.|many|TRBJ2-5
CASGLGVAAQETQYF
TGTGCTAGTGGTTTGGGGGTAGCTGCACAAGAGACCCAGTACTTC
>TRBV11-1|TRBD1|many|TRBJ1-1
CASSTRQGNTEAFF
TGTGCCAGCAGCACACGACAGGGGAACACTGAAGCTTTCTTT
>TRBV20-1|.|.|TRBJ2-6
CSAVGDSPEGAGANVLTF
TGCAGTGCCGTTGGGGACAGCCCGGAGGGCGCTGGGGCCAACGTCCTGACTTTC
>TRBV7-2|.|many|TRBJ1-2
CASSPGSSYGYTF
TGTGCCAGCAGCCCCGGGAGCAGCTATGGCTACACCTTC
>TRBV12-5|TRBD1|many|TRBJ1-2
CASGPDRARYGYTF
TGTGCTAGTGGCCCCGACAGGGCCCGCTATGGCTACACCTTC
>TRBV30|.|many|TRBJ2-3
CAWSGAIISDTQYF
TGTGCCTGGAGTGGGGCCATCATCTCAGATACGCAGTATTTT
>TRBV11-3|.|many|TRBJ1-3
CASTSGNTIYF
TGTGCCAGCACGTCCGGAAACACCATATATTTT
>TRBV7-2|.|.|TRBJ1-1
CASSPLMTGGEGAFF
TGTGCCAGCAGCCCCCTGATGACAGGCGGCGAGGGGGCTTTCTTT
>TRBV19|.|many|TRBJ1-2
CASSRRAFNYGYTF
TGTGCCAGTAGCCGGCGGGCGTTTAACTATGGCTACACCTTC
>TRBV11-3|.|many|TRBJ2-7
CASSSPLRDEQYF
TGTGCCAGCAGCTCGCCCCTTCGGGACGAGCAGTACTTC
>TRBV30|.|many|TRBJ2-1
CAWSGRDEQFF
TGTGCCTGGAGTGGGAGGGATGAGCAGTTCTTC
>TRBV4-1|TRBD1|many|TRBJ2-5
CASSLGQVETQYF
TGCGCCAGCAGCCTCGGACAGGTCGAGACCCAGTACTTC
>TRBV28|.|many|TRBJ1-6
CASSLRHRSSPLHF
TGTGCCAGCAGTTTAAGGCACAGGAGTTCACCCCTCCACTTT
>TRBV2|TRBD1|.|TRBJ1-5
CASTPGGTGQPQHF
TGTGCCAGCACCCCAGGGGGTACGGGTCAGCCCCAGCATTTT
>TRBV14|.|many|TRBJ2-7
CASSQPGTISYEQYF
TGTGCCAGCAGCCAACCCGGGACGATCTCCTACGAGCAGTACTTC
>TRBV7-2|TRBD1|.|TRBJ1-3
CASSLAGQGVRNTIYF
TGTGCCAGCAGCTTAGCAGGACAGGGGGTTAGAAACACCATATATTTT
>TRBV6-1|.|many|TRBJ2-1
CATYGWDEINEQFF
TGTGCCACCTACGGTTGGGACGAAATCAATGAGCAGTTCTTC